Sequencing of this T cell receptor (beta chain) was carried out in a study of T cells after yellow fever vaccination. The CDR3 length is 16 residues. Trimming took 1 base from V and 1 from J, leaving 12 bases between them. CDR1 is SGHAT and CDR2 is FQNNGV in the germline V gene. This clonotype was seen a handful of times. One entry per CDR3 protein, called by TCRdb with MiXCR from the 5' RACE reads. Of around 70,000 distinct CDR3 sequences detected, approximately 6.9% appear once; the ten largest clones hold roughly 35%. Sequenced here: CD8+ T cells sorted from PBMCs, sampled around 5 days after the first yellow fever vaccination. The rearrangement joins TRBV11-2 to TRBJ2-3; D is unresolved. The TCR originated in a man younger than 35 who received the YFV17D yellow fever vaccine. This CDR3 reads CASSLGQTLGTDTQYF. CDR3 nucleotide sequence: TGTGCCAGCAGCTTAGGGCAGACCCTAGGCACAGATACGCAGTATTTT.